A selection of T cell receptor beta chains follows, all from one sample in a study of blood T cell repertoires in COVID-19. Assay: immunoSEQ multiplex PCR; the TCRdb copy retains only in-frame clones and omits some. The data show 150,000 to 200,000 clones, with around 86% seen just once and roughly 6.7% held by the top ten. The sequenced material came from peripheral blood. Receptors originate from a man aged 35-49 years with acute or convalescent COVID-19. Each CDR3 is given with its conserved first and last residue. D genes are given only for firm matches. For some rows the clone size is stated as once, few or many, or as a class when expanded; others skip it.

DNA,CDR3,D,J,size,V
TGTGCCAGCAGTTACGGGGGAAAGACAGGGGATACTGAAGCTTTCTTT,CASSYGGKTGDTEAFF,TRBD1,TRBJ1-1,NA,TRBV6-5
TGCGCCAGCAGTGAGCTGGGGGGGACCCTACGCCACGAGCAGTACTTC,CASSELGGTLRHEQYF,TRBD2,TRBJ2-7,NA,TRBV10-1
TGTGCCAGCAGCTTAGAATCAGGGTTGAGCAATCAGCCCCAGCATTTT,CASSLESGLSNQPQHF,NA,TRBJ1-5,NA,TRBV7-2
TGTGCCAGCAGCCGCGACAGGGCCTACGAGCAGTACTTC,CASSRDRAYEQYF,TRBD1,TRBJ2-7,once,TRBV3-1/TRBV3-2
TGTGCCAGCAGCTTGGGGGACAGGGACACCGGGGAGCTGTTTTTT,CASSLGDRDTGELFF,TRBD1,TRBJ2-2,NA,TRBV5-8
TGTGCCAGCAGCGCGCACCGGGGACAGGGGGCCGGGGAGCTGTTTTTT,CASSAHRGQGAGELFF,TRBD1,TRBJ2-2,NA,TRBV3-1/TRBV3-2
TGTGCCAGCTCACCACAGCAGGGGGCCTTTACCACAGATACGCAGTATTTT,CASSPQQGAFTTDTQYF,TRBD1,TRBJ2-3,NA,TRBV18
TGTGCCAGCAGCCCCCTAGCGGGGGGCGCCGGGGAGCTGTTTTTT,CASSPLAGGAGELFF,TRBD2,TRBJ2-2,NA,TRBV3-1/TRBV3-2
TGTGCCAGCAGCGGACAGGGGAACACTGAAGCTTTCTTT,CASSGQGNTEAFF,TRBD1,TRBJ1-1,NA,TRBV6-5
TGCGCCAGCAGCTTCGGACAGTTCTCCTACGAGCAGTACTTC,CASSFGQFSYEQYF,NA,TRBJ2-7,NA,TRBV5-1
TGTGCCGGACAGGGGGTGAATTCACCCCTCCACTTT,CAGQGVNSPLHF,TRBD1,TRBJ1-6,many,TRBV7-9
TGTGCCAGCAGCCAAGGCAGCTACGAGCAGTACTTC,CASSQGSYEQYF,NA,TRBJ2-7,NA,TRBV3-1/TRBV3-2
TGTGCCAGCAGTTCCCCCCCGGGACACTCGAGGGGAACTAACTATGGCTACACCTTC,CASSSPPGHSRGTNYGYTF,NA,TRBJ1-2,NA,TRBV28
TGTGCCAGCATCCCCCGAGGGGGCGGGGAGCAGCCCCAGCATTTT,CASIPRGGGEQPQHF,TRBD1,TRBJ1-5,NA,TRBV6-5
TGTGCCAGCAGCCAGGGGGTACTTGGCTACACCTTC,CASSQGVLGYTF,TRBD1,TRBJ1-2,few,TRBV5-4
TGTGCCAGCAGGAAAGGGGGACAGGGGGCCTATGGCTACACCTTC,CASRKGGQGAYGYTF,TRBD1,TRBJ1-2,NA,TRBV2
TGTGCTAGTGGTTTGGGACAGACTAGCGGGGGGTACGAGCAGTACTTC,CASGLGQTSGGYEQYF,TRBD2,TRBJ2-7,few,TRBV12-5
TGCAGCGTCGTCTGGACAGGGGGGGACAATGAGCAGTTCTTC,CSVVWTGGDNEQFF,TRBD1,TRBJ2-1,NA,TRBV29-1
TGTGCCAGCAGCTTAGATCTGACAGATACGCAGTATTTT,CASSLDLTDTQYF,NA,TRBJ2-3,NA,TRBV11-3